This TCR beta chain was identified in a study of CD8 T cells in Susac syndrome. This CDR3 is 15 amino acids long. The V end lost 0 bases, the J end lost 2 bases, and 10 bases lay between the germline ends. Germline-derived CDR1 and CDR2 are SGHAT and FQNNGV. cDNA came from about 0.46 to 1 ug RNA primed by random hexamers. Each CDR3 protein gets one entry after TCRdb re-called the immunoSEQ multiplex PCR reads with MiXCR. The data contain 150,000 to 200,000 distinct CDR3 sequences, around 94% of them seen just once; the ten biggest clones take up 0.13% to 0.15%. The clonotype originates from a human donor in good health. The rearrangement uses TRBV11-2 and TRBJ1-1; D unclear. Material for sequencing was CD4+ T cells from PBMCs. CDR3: CASSLESSANTEAFF. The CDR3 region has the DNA TGTGCCAGCAGCTTAGAGTCGTCAGCCAACACTGAAGCTTTCTTT.